The 18 T cell receptor beta chains below all came from one sample that was sequenced in a study of vaccination effects on CD4 cells after COVID-19. For these receptors, no antigen is known. Between days 9 and 10 of culture, CD4+ T cells were separated out. Participants were given two doses of BNT162b2 or mRNA-1273 vaccine. The data were produced by immunoSEQ multiplex PCR, yet TCRdb's version contains in-frame clones alone and is incomplete. Among some 10,000 clones listed, about 80% were seen once. Sequenced material: CD4+ T cells from PBMCs cultured without peptide, taken after COVID-19 vaccination. The receptors derive from a human donor who received a COVID-19 vaccine.

CDR3 residues: CASSLGQGVVTNEKLFF. The CDR3 DNA reads TGTGCCAGCAGCTTAGGGCAGGGGGTGGTAACTAATGAAAAACTGTTTTTT. This chain joins TRBV7-2 and TRBJ1-4; 7 bases are shared with TRBD1. CDR1 and CDR2 (germline): SGHTA, FQGNSA. The CDR3 loop spans 17 amino acids. Trimming took 1 base from V and 1 from J; bases not matched to a gene: 6.

The rearrangement links TRBV18 to TRBJ1-5; maybe TRBD1 (6 bases). The CDR3 spans 15 residues. Germline values: CDR1 KGHSH, CDR2 LQKENI. V lost 1 base, J lost 3 bases, and 10 bases lay in between. CDR3 protein: CASSPRGHDNQPQHF. CDR3 nucleotide sequence: TGTGCCAGCTCACCACGGGGGCACGACAATCAGCCCCAGCATTTT. The complete variable domain, with remaining parts taken from reference TRBV18 and TRBJ1-5, reads NAGVMQNPRHLVRRRGQEARLRCSPMKGHSHVYWYRQLPEEGLKFMVYLQKENIIDESGMPKERFSAEFPKEGPSILRIQQVVRGDSAAYFCASSPRGHDNQPQHFGDGTRLSIL.

The J gene is TRBJ1-6, the V gene TRBV6-5; D is uncertain. From germline, CDR1 is MNHEY and CDR2 SVGAGI. V was pared by 0 bases and J by 11 bases, with 14 bases between. The CDR3 is 15 residues long. CDR3 in amino acids: CASSYSLTAGAPLHF. The CDR3, as DNA: TGTGCCAGCAGTTACTCTCTGACCGCCGGTGCACCCCTCCACTTT.

The chain has TRBV5-4 and TRBJ2-5; 10 nucleotides line up with TRBD2. The CDR3 contains 15 residues. Germline lookup yields CDR1 SGHNT and CDR2 YYREEE (reference sequence). With V trimmed by 4 bases and J by 1 base, 4 bases remained unmatched. CDR3 bases: TGTGCCAGCAGCGGAACTAGCGGGGTCCAAGAGACCCAGTACTTC. It specifies CASSGTSGVQETQYF. The whole variable domain, remainder taken from reference TRBV5-4 and TRBJ2-5, is ETGVTQSPTHLIKTRGQQVTLRCSSQSGHNTVSWYQQALGQGPQFIFQYYREEENGRGNFPPRFSGLQFPNYSSELNVNALELDDSALYLCASSGTSGVQETQYFGPGTRLLVL.

By proportion, this clone is medium-sized. This chain connects TRBV21-1 to TRBJ1-1. TRBV21-1 is annotated as a pseudogene. The length of the CDR3 is 14 residues. CDR3 residues: CASSEEKRGTEAFF. CDR3 nucleotides: TGTGCCAGCAGCGAGGAGAAGAGGGGCACTGAAGCTTTCTTT.

The rearrangement joins TRBV7-2 to TRBJ2-1; 7 bases map to TRBD2. The J segment lost 4 bases and the V segment lost 5 bases, leaving 11 bases of the junction unmatched. From germline, CDR1 is SGHTA and CDR2 FQGNSA. There are 16 residues in the CDR3. CDR3 sequence (DNA): TGTGCCAGCAGCACGCTACTAGCGTTAAAATACAATGAGCAGTTCTTC. Translation: CASSTLLALKYNEQFF.

This sequence joins TRBV2 and TRBJ2-7; no reliable D call. The CDR3 contains 11 residues. Germline CDR1 and CDR2: SNHLY and FYNNEI. Deletions cut 6 bases from V and 4 bases from J, with 7 bases between. The CDR3: CASSPSYEQYF. The CDR3 nucleotides read TGTGCCAGCAGCCCATCATACGAGCAGTACTTC.

V is TRBV7-2 and J is TRBJ2-7; 14 bases map to TRBD2. Germline V gives CDR1 SGHTA, CDR2 FQGNSA. V lost 5 bases, J lost 3 bases, and 6 bases stayed unmatched. CDR3 length: 16 residues. Here the CDR3 DNA reads TGTGCCAGCAGCCGGACTAGCGGGGGGACGAGCTACGAGCAGTACTTC. This codes for CASSRTSGGTSYEQYF.

The chain has TRBV5-4 and TRBJ2-5; no definite D call. V gave up 2 bases and J gave up 5 bases, with 13 bases separating them. Per the germline V gene, CDR1 is SGHNT and CDR2 is YYREEE (reference sequence). The CDR3 is made up of 14 amino acids. The CDR3 reads CASSFREHGETQYF. The CDR3 DNA reads TGTGCCAGCAGCTTTAGGGAACACGGGGAGACCCAGTACTTC.

Remarks on this clone: Within the sample, other DNA sequences also encode this same CDR3. The chain carries TRBV19 and TRBJ1-6; 7 nucleotides agree with TRBD1. This CDR3 is 17 amino acids long. In germline, CDR1 is LNHDA, CDR2 SQIVND (reference sequence). V trimming: 3 bases; J trimming: 12 bases; junction bases outside the gene matches: 17. The CDR3 reads CASSISSGTAFKGPLHF. The CDR3 DNA sequence: TGTGCCAGTAGTATCAGCTCCGGGACAGCGTTTAAAGGACCCCTCCACTTT. The full variable domain, completed using reference TRBV19 and TRBJ1-6, is DGGITQSPKYLFRKEGQNVTLSCEQNLNHDAMYWYRQDPGQGLRLIYYSQIVNDFQKGDIAEGYSVSREKKESFPLTVTSAQKNPTAFYLCASSISSGTAFKGPLHFGNGTRLTVT.

The rearrangement links TRBV6-5 to TRBJ2-5, with 12 bases aligning to TRBD2. The CDR3 has 15 amino acids. Trimming removed 5 bases from V and 5 bases from J; junction bases left unmatched: 6. CDR1 is MNHEY and CDR2 is SVGAGI in the germline V gene. DNA of the CDR3: TGTGCCAGCAGTCTACTAGCGGGGGGAAAGGAGACCCAGTACTTC. It translates to CASSLLAGGKETQYF.

The rearrangement uses TRBV20-1 and TRBJ1-1, with D perhaps matching TRBD1 (5 bases). The germline V gene encodes CDR1 DFQATT and CDR2 SNEGSKA (reference sequence). This CDR3 has 16 residues. V lost 3 bases, J lost 0 bases, and 17 bases lay in between. This CDR3 reads CSASASAGSMNTEAFF. CDR3 DNA: TGCAGTGCTAGTGCGTCGGCAGGGAGTATGAACACTGAAGCTTTCTTT.

The chain has TRBV6-4 and TRBJ2-1; D remains ambiguous. Germline CDR1 MRHNA, CDR2 SNTAGT. The CDR3 has 13 amino acids. V gave up 4 bases and J gave up 6 bases, with 10 bases separating them. In DNA, the CDR3 is TGTGCCAGCAGTGCCAGTTGGGGCAATGAGCAGTTCTTC. Its translation: CASSASWGNEQFF.

V gene TRBV9 combines with J gene TRBJ2-1; 10 bases are a match to TRBD2. Looked up from germline, CDR1 is SGDLS and CDR2 is YYNGEE. The CDR3 runs 16 residues. V lost 0 bases, J lost 7 bases, and 7 bases stayed unmatched. CDR3 DNA: TGTGCCAGCAGCGTAGTGGCTAGCGGGAGAAGAAATGAGCAGTTCTTC. It codes for CASSVVASGRRNEQFF.

The rearrangement links TRBV6-5 to TRBJ1-2, with 9 bases identical to TRBD1. The CDR3 consists of 14 residues. The V and J ends lost 4 bases and 7 bases, in that order; junction bases with no gene match: 7. The germline CDR1 and CDR2 sequences are MNHEY and SVGAGI. CDR3 amino acids: CASSFSQGAIGYTF. CDR3 sequence (DNA): TGTGCCAGCAGTTTTTCACAGGGGGCAATTGGCTACACCTTC.

The rearrangement uses TRBV7-9 and TRBJ2-3; maybe TRBD2 (5 bases). The CDR3 is 15 residues long. Germline V gene lookup returns CDR1 SEHNR and CDR2 FQNEAQ (reference sequence). V was trimmed by 0 bases and J by 4 bases, leaving 11 bases between them. CDR3 DNA: TGTGCCAGCAGCTTAGCGTGGCGGGTGTCAGATACGCAGTATTTT. Encoded protein: CASSLAWRVSDTQYF.

The rearrangement links TRBV28 to TRBJ1-1; D is perhaps TRBD1 (5 bases). Trimming took off 4 bases at V and 10 bases at J, with 25 bases between the two ends. The CDR3 totals 16 residues. Germline assignment: CDR1 MDHEN and CDR2 SYDVKM. The CDR3 here is CASSSPGEGRVGGAFF. DNA for the CDR3: TGTGCCAGCAGTTCCCCGGGGGAGGGGAGGGTCGGCGGAGCTTTCTTT. Full variable domain (rest looked up from reference TRBV28 and TRBJ1-1): DVKVTQSSRYLVKRTGEKVFLECVQDMDHENMFWYRQDPGLGLRLIYFSYDVKMKEKGDIPEGYSVSREKKERFSLILESASTNQTSMYLCASSSPGEGRVGGAFFGQGTRLTVV.

The rearrangement links TRBV12-1 to TRBJ2-3; TRBD2 is the table's D call and was not checked against the DNA. TRBV12-1 is a documented pseudogene. CDR3 length: 16 amino acids. The CDR3 DNA reads as TGTGCCAGCAGCTTATTAGCGGGGACCAGCACAGATACGCAGTATTTT. This sequence encodes CASSLLAGTSTDTQYF.